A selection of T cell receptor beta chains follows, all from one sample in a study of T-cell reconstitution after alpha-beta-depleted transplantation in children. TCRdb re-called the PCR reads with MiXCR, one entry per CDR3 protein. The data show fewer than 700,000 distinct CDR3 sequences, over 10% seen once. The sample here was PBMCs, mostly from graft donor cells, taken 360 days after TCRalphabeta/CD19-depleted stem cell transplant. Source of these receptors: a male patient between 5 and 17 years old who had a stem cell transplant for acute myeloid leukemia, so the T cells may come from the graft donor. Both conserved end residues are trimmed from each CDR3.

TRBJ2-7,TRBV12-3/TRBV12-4,ASSLAGGPFEQY
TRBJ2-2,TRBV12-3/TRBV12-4,ASSLWATGELF
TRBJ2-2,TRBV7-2,ASSGAGGLVNTGELF
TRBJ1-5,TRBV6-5,ASSLPGRNNQPQH
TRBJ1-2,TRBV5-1,ASSLITLAGPYGYT
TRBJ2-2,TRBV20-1,SARLVNTGELF
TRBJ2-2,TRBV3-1,ASSQFLAGALETGELF
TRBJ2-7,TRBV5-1,ASSGTFGEQY
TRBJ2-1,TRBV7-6,ASSLRPISSYNEQF
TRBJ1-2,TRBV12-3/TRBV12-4,ASTTGYGYT
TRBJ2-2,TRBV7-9,ASSPGQVDNTGELF
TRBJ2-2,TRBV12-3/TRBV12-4,ASGVEGATGELF
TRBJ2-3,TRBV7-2,ASSSRAILTDTQY
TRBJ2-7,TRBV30,AWSGAGGLIFYEQY
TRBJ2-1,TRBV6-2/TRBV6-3,ASSYSAGLAELGGYNEQF
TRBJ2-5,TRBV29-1,SVEGTSGKETQY
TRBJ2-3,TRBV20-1,SAREAGGDTQY
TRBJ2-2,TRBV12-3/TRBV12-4,ASRDLKNTGELF
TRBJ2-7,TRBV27,ASSSSRGQGKYEQY
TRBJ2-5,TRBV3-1,ASPPQCVETQY
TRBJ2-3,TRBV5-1,ASSLDDTQY
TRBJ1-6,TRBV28,ASSLLADSPLH
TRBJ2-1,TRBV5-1,ASSPWSGRLNEQF
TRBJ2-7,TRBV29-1,SVVTSGSRSTYEQY
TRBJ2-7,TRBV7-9,ASSPQGRVRGDEQY
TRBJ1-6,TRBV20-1,SARDPGGHWNSPLH
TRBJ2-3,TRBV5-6,ASSLEGGLAHGDTQY
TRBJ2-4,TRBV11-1,ASSFTGPPQY
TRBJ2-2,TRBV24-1,ATSDRLAGLNTGELF
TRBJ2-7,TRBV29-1,SVRGRYTY
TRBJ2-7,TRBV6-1,ASISIQGGYEQY
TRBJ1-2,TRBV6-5,ASSYSHAGYDYGYT
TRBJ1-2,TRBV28,ASSSAGFVYGYT
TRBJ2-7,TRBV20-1,SASLAGVRDEQY
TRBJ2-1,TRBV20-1,SAERGSYNEQF
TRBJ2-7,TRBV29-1,SVGRTSTYEQY
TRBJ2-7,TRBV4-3,ASSLGQEAHYEQY
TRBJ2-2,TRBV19,ASTRLPKKGTGELF
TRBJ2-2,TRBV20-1,SARDSWDRYTGELF